A selection of T cell receptor beta chains follows, all from one sample in a study of cytomegalovirus exposure and HLA in healthy donors. Libraries were prepared by immunoSEQ multiplex PCR; TCRdb keeps only in-frame clonotypes and omits some of them. The table includes some 170,000 clones, roughly 70% detected once. Sequenced input: PBMCs. Source of these receptors: a woman aged 45-59 years in good health and CMV-seropositive. The CDR3 runs from the conserved cysteine through the conserved F or W. Each record gives: V gene, J gene, clone size, D gene, CDR3 protein, CDR3 DNA. D genes are given only for firm matches. Not all rows give a size; the values are once, few, many and, for expanded clones, a class.

V gene: TRBV11-1
J gene: TRBJ2-5
clone size: few
D gene: .
CDR3 protein: CASSSNQGFSGETQYF
CDR3 DNA: TGTGCCAGCAGCAGTAATCAGGGGTTTTCGGGAGAGACCCAGTACTTC

V gene: TRBV6-5
J gene: TRBJ1-5
clone size: .
D gene: .
CDR3 protein: CASSYDSREPQHF
CDR3 DNA: TGTGCCAGCAGTTACGATTCTCGGGAGCCCCAGCATTTT

V gene: TRBV29-1
J gene: TRBJ2-1
clone size: .
D gene: .
CDR3 protein: CSVERGSSYNEQFF
CDR3 DNA: TGCAGCGTTGAGAGGGGGTCCTCCTACAATGAGCAGTTCTTC

V gene: TRBV5-5
J gene: TRBJ2-7
clone size: .
D gene: TRBD1
CDR3 protein: CASSPYRGGNEQYF
CDR3 DNA: TGTGCCAGCAGCCCGTACAGGGGTGGAAACGAGCAGTACTTC

V gene: TRBV7-9
J gene: TRBJ1-2
clone size: once
D gene: .
CDR3 protein: CASSHPGKGPYGYTF
CDR3 DNA: TGTGCCAGCAGCCATCCGGGAAAGGGCCCCTATGGCTACACCTTC

V gene: TRBV29-1
J gene: TRBJ2-3
clone size: .
D gene: .
CDR3 protein: CSVEFGTTTQYF
CDR3 DNA: TGCAGCGTTGAATTCGGGACAACTACGCAGTATTTT

V gene: TRBV7-9
J gene: TRBJ1-2
clone size: .
D gene: TRBD1
CDR3 protein: CASSAGTAIYGYTF
CDR3 DNA: TGTGCCAGCAGCGCAGGGACAGCAATCTATGGCTACACCTTC

V gene: TRBV30
J gene: TRBJ2-1
clone size: .
D gene: .
CDR3 protein: CAWIRRGAYNEQFF
CDR3 DNA: TGTGCCTGGATCCGTAGGGGCGCCTACAATGAGCAGTTCTTC

V gene: TRBV10-2
J gene: TRBJ2-7
clone size: .
D gene: .
CDR3 protein: CASSAAKTYEQYF
CDR3 DNA: TGCGCCAGCAGTGCAGCGAAAACCTACGAGCAGTACTTC

V gene: TRBV29-1
J gene: TRBJ2-2
clone size: .
D gene: TRBD2
CDR3 protein: CSLRFGGVTGELFF
CDR3 DNA: TGCAGCCTTAGGTTCGGGGGGGTCACCGGGGAGCTGTTTTTT

V gene: TRBV9
J gene: TRBJ2-2
clone size: .
D gene: TRBD2
CDR3 protein: CASSDTSGGAYTGELFF
CDR3 DNA: TGTGCCAGCAGCGATACTAGCGGGGGGGCGTACACCGGGGAGCTGTTTTTT

V gene: TRBV10-3
J gene: TRBJ2-7
clone size: .
D gene: .
CDR3 protein: CAIRRQVSTYEQYF
CDR3 DNA: TGTGCCATCAGAAGACAGGTTTCAACCTACGAGCAGTACTTC

V gene: TRBV7-9
J gene: TRBJ2-5
clone size: once
D gene: TRBD2
CDR3 protein: CASSSAGGQETQYF
CDR3 DNA: TGTGCCAGCAGCTCAGCGGGGGGCCAAGAGACCCAGTACTTC

V gene: TRBV29-1
J gene: TRBJ1-1
clone size: .
D gene: TRBD1
CDR3 protein: CSVLRRQGTEAFF
CDR3 DNA: TGCAGCGTTCTCAGGCGACAGGGTACTGAAGCTTTCTTT

V gene: TRBV2
J gene: TRBJ1-2
clone size: .
D gene: .
CDR3 protein: CASSDIASYGYTF
CDR3 DNA: TGTGCCAGCAGCGATATTGCTAGTTATGGCTACACCTTC

V gene: TRBV7-3
J gene: TRBJ2-1
clone size: .
D gene: .
CDR3 protein: CASSQLRGASYNEQFF
CDR3 DNA: TGTGCCAGCAGCCAACTAAGGGGTGCCTCCTACAATGAGCAGTTCTTC

V gene: TRBV9
J gene: TRBJ2-1
clone size: .
D gene: .
CDR3 protein: CASSGGQHSMDEQFF
CDR3 DNA: TGTGCCAGCAGCGGGGGACAACACTCCATGGATGAGCAGTTCTTC

V gene: TRBV29-1
J gene: TRBJ1-3
clone size: .
D gene: .
CDR3 protein: CSVGGSSGNTIYF
CDR3 DNA: TGCAGCGTTGGTGGCTCCTCTGGAAACACCATATATTTT

V gene: TRBV29-1
J gene: TRBJ2-7
clone size: few
D gene: TRBD2
CDR3 protein: CSVGPSGGTYEQYF
CDR3 DNA: TGCAGCGTGGGGCCTAGCGGGGGTACCTACGAGCAGTACTTC

V gene: TRBV2
J gene: TRBJ2-6
clone size: .
D gene: TRBD1
CDR3 protein: CASRPTGGASGANVLTF
CDR3 DNA: TGTGCCAGCAGACCGACAGGGGGCGCCTCTGGGGCCAACGTCCTGACTTTC

V gene: TRBV12-5
J gene: TRBJ2-1
clone size: .
D gene: .
CDR3 protein: CASGLPKGVYSYNEQFF
CDR3 DNA: TGTGCTAGTGGTTTGCCAAAGGGGGTGTACTCCTACAATGAGCAGTTCTTC

V gene: TRBV29-1
J gene: TRBJ2-3
clone size: .
D gene: .
CDR3 protein: CSVELQGTDTQYF
CDR3 DNA: TGCAGCGTTGAGCTCCAGGGTACAGATACGCAGTATTTT